Each of the 19 T cell receptor beta chains below was sequenced from the same sample in a study of blood T cell repertoires in COVID-19. TCRdb's copy holds only in-frame clones and misses some; the assay was immunoSEQ multiplex PCR. The sample lists some 220,000 clones; roughly 82% were seen once. Sequenced: peripheral blood. These receptors originate from a man aged 45-65 years with active or convalescent COVID-19.

This chain links TRBV7-9 with TRBJ2-1, with 10 bases lining up with TRBD2. Unmatched junction bases numbered 3, after V lost 5 bases and J lost 2 bases. Looked up from germline, CDR1 is SEHNR and CDR2 is FQNEAQ (reference sequence). CDR3 length: 15 amino acids. The chain's CDR3 is CASSVSGRTYNEQFF. The CDR3 nucleotides read TGTGCCAGCAGCGTTAGCGGGAGGACCTACAATGAGCAGTTCTTC.

The chain employs TRBV3-1 (or the pseudogene TRBV3-2) and TRBJ2-1; D is perhaps TRBD2 (6 bases). Looked up from germline, CDR1 is LGHDT and CDR2 is YNNKEL (reference sequence). V lost 5 bases and J lost 6, with 14 bases in between. The CDR3 is 14 residues long. For the CDR3, the DNA is TGTGCCAGCAGCAGGGACTTTAGGGGCAATGAGCAGTTCTTC. Protein: CASSRDFRGNEQFF.

The V and J genes are TRBV6-1 and TRBJ1-1, with D perhaps TRBD1 (6 bases). The CDR3 is made up of 14 amino acids. Germline loops: CDR1 MNHNS, CDR2 SASEGT. V was pared by 2 bases and J by 1 base, with 8 bases between. CDR3 nucleotide sequence: TGTGCCAGCAGTGAATGGACAGAGAACACTGAAGCTTTCTTT. As protein: CASSEWTENTEAFF.

The chain links TRBV3-1 (or the pseudogene TRBV3-2) to TRBJ2-1; 8 bases match TRBD2. The junction had 4 bases not matched to a gene; V was cut back by 2 bases and J by 7 bases. The CDR3 has 14 amino acids. Per the germline V gene, CDR1 is LGHDT and CDR2 is YNNKEL (reference sequence). The CDR3 DNA sequence: TGTGCCAGCAGCCAAACAGCGGGAGAGAATGAGCAGTTCTTC. Its protein product is CASSQTAGENEQFF.

The V and J genes are TRBV5-1 and TRBJ1-2; 7 positions agree with TRBD1. Germline trimming cut 5 bases from V and 11 bases from J; bases unmatched to any gene: 15. This CDR3 is 14 amino acids long. Germline V gives CDR1 SGHRS, CDR2 YFSETQ. The CDR3 DNA sequence: TGCGCCAGCAGAAAACTTCTACCGGACAGGAATTACACCTTC. As protein: CASRKLLPDRNYTF.

The chain combines TRBV10-3 with TRBJ2-7, with 11 bases lining up with TRBD2. Trimming removed 4 bases from V and 0 bases from J; junction bases left unmatched: 11. This CDR3 is 18 amino acids long. CDR1 is ENHRY, CDR2 SYGVKD, per germline. As DNA, the CDR3 is TGTGCCATCAGTGGCCCGGGGACTAGCGGAGAGGTCTCCTACGAGCAGTACTTC. Translation gives CAISGPGTSGEVSYEQYF.

This clone was picked up a small number of times. V gene TRBV5-1 combines with J gene TRBJ1-5; D is unresolved. Trimming stripped 1 base from V and 4 bases from J, with 6 bases between. Germline CDR1 reads SGHRS; CDR2 reads YFSETQ. This CDR3 contains 13 residues. The CDR3 region is CASSLNGNQPQHF. CDR3 sequence (DNA): TGCGCCAGCAGCTTGAACGGGAATCAGCCCCAGCATTTT. The full variable domain, completed using reference TRBV5-1 and TRBJ1-5, is KAGVTQTPRYLIKTRGQQVTLSCSPISGHRSVSWYQQTPGQGLQFLFEYFSETQRNKGNFPGRFSGRQFSNSRSEMNVSTLELGDSALYLCASSLNGNQPQHFGDGTRLSIL.

The genes are TRBV7-3 and TRBJ2-1; 9 bases match TRBD2. The germline V gene has CDR1 SGHTA and CDR2 FQGTGA. This CDR3 has 16 amino acids. The J segment lost 4 bases and the V segment lost 5 bases, leaving 9 bases of the junction unmatched. The CDR3 region has the DNA TGTGCCAGCAGCGCGTTAGCGGGAGTGGGGTACAATGAGCAGTTCTTC. Amino acids: CASSALAGVGYNEQFF.

This sequence joins TRBV3-1 (or the pseudogene TRBV3-2) and TRBJ1-6; 7 nucleotides line up with TRBD1. V lost 4 bases, J lost 7 bases, and 7 bases stayed unmatched. Germline V gene data show CDR1 as LGHDT and CDR2 as YNNKEL (reference sequence). The CDR3 spans 15 residues. As DNA, the CDR3 is TGTGCCAGCAGCCTTCGGGACAGCAGGAATTCACCCCTCCACTTT. Protein product: CASSLRDSRNSPLHF.

This clone was seen a few times. The genes are TRBV15 and TRBJ1-5; tentatively, D is TRBD1 (5 bases). This CDR3 contains 16 residues. Germline assignment: CDR1 LNHNV and CDR2 YYDKDF (reference sequence). Deletions cut 0 bases from V and 5 bases from J, with 14 bases between. CDR3: CATSRELGRDYQPQHF. The DNA of the CDR3 is TGTGCCACCAGCAGAGAACTCGGCAGGGATTATCAGCCCCAGCATTTT.

The chain uses TRBV2 and TRBJ2-2; tentatively, D is TRBD2 (5 bases). V lost 6 bases, J lost 9 bases, and 11 bases lay in between. The CDR3 totals 12 residues. Germline-derived CDR1 and CDR2 are SNHLY and FYNNEI. The CDR3 nucleotides are TGTGCCAGCAGGAGGGATACCCGGGAGCTGTTTTTT. Its protein is CASRRDTRELFF.

The sample holds one count of this clone. This chain connects TRBV19 to TRBJ1-2; the match to TRBD1 covers 7 bases. V lost 4 bases, J lost 2 bases, and 4 bases stayed unmatched. From germline, CDR1 is LNHDA and CDR2 SQIVND (reference sequence). This CDR3 comprises 14 residues. The CDR3 loop is CASSTPGQNYGYTF. In DNA, the CDR3 is TGTGCCAGTAGTACCCCGGGACAGAACTATGGCTACACCTTC.

The chain is built from TRBV6-2 or TRBV6-3 and TRBJ2-1; perhaps TRBD1 as D (6 bases). The length of the CDR3 is 15 residues. Trimming cost V 6 bases and J 0 bases, with 12 bases left between them. Germline V CDR1 and CDR2: MNHEY, SVGEGT. In DNA, the CDR3 is TGTGCCAGCAGCACAGGGCTACTCTCCTACAATGAGCAGTTCTTC. This gives the protein CASSTGLLSYNEQFF.

The chain recombines TRBV9 with TRBJ2-2; 12 positions agree with TRBD2. This CDR3 region has 18 residues. Looked up from germline, CDR1 is SGDLS and CDR2 is YYNGEE. The V gene end was trimmed by 2 bases and the J gene end by 4 bases; junction bases not matched to a gene: 9. CDR3: CASSVGLAGTSSTGELFF. The CDR3 DNA reads TGTGCCAGCAGCGTTGGACTAGCGGGGACTTCGAGCACCGGGGAGCTGTTTTTT.

The rearrangement joins TRBV9 to TRBJ2-1, with 10 positions matching TRBD2. There are 17 residues in the CDR3. In germline, CDR1 is SGDLS, CDR2 YYNGEE. With V trimmed by 3 bases and J by 10 bases, 16 bases remained unmatched. The CDR3 nucleotides are TGTGCCAGCAGCGCCGACCTACTAGCGGGGTTCGGTCGGGAGCAGTTCTTC. This gives the protein CASSADLLAGFGREQFF.

This clone was detected once. The chain couples TRBV6-5 to TRBJ2-1, with D maybe TRBD2 (6 bases). Germline-derived CDR1 and CDR2 are MNHEY and SVGAGI. Trimming removed 5 bases from V and 4 bases from J, with 15 bases in between. CDR3 length: 15 residues. The CDR3 DNA is TGTGCCAGCAGTAACCTTGGGACTCCTTACAATGAGCAGTTCTTC. This sequence encodes CASSNLGTPYNEQFF.

The rearrangement joins TRBV28 to TRBJ1-1, with D uncertain. The ends were cut back, 3 bases at V and 4 bases at J, with 15 bases in the middle. The CDR3 consists of 15 residues. Looked up from germline, CDR1 is MDHEN and CDR2 is SYDVKM. CDR3 loop: CASSFLRGVGTEAFF. Here the CDR3 DNA reads TGTGCCAGCAGTTTCCTGCGCGGGGTGGGCACTGAAGCTTTCTTT.

The chain joins TRBV2 to TRBJ2-1; D remains unclear. Deletions cut 8 bases from V and 3 bases from J, with 5 bases between. The germline V gene has CDR1 SNHLY and CDR2 FYNNEI. The CDR3 has 11 residues. CDR3 sequence: CASGVYNEQFF. CDR3 nucleotide sequence: TGTGCCAGCGGAGTCTACAATGAGCAGTTCTTC.

In this sample, this clone turned up a few times. The chain recombines TRBV19 with TRBJ1-3; TRBD1 is a possible D gene (5 bases). The CDR3 has 17 amino acids. V gave up 3 bases and J gave up 0 bases, with 15 bases separating them. The germline gives CDR1 LNHDA, CDR2 SQIVND (reference sequence). CDR3 sequence: CASSIWDGRSSGNTIYF. The CDR3 DNA follows: TGTGCCAGTAGTATTTGGGACGGGAGAAGCTCTGGAAACACCATATATTTT.